This section outlines one TCR beta chain sequence together with its context. The sample belongs to a study of blood T cell repertoires in COVID-19. Study as a whole: The United States, Italy and Spain provided the acute and convalescent COVID-19 samples. T cells, B-cell-depleted T cells, or PBMCs provided the cDNA or gDNA that served as material.

With V trimmed by 0 bases and J by 3 bases, 4 bases remained unmatched. The germline V gene has CDR1 MGHRA and CDR2 YSYEKL. The CDR3 is made up of 15 amino acids. Original handling: Amplified reference gene primers provided the basis for estimating nucleated cell counts. Generated by immunoSEQ multiplex PCR, the TCRdb table keeps only in-frame clones and is missing some. That table supplies the V and J calls and clone size; D and trimming were determined from the DNA. The data hold about 41,000 clones, with 83% observed a single time. This sequence originates from an elderly woman with active or convalescent COVID-19. The V and J genes are TRBV4-1 and TRBJ2-7, with 8 bases identical to TRBD2. Sequencing was carried out using peripheral blood. CDR3 amino acids: CASSQELAVHYEQYF. Here the CDR3 DNA reads TGCGCCAGCAGCCAAGAACTAGCGGTACACTACGAGCAGTACTTC.